These T cell receptor beta chains were read from a single sample in a study of lymphopenia after photon versus proton radiotherapy. Repertoires were generated with immunoSEQ multiplex PCR, while TCRdb's copy carries only in-frame clones and drops some. Of 50,000 to 60,000 clones in the sample, 92% were seen once. The sample here was peripheral blood, taken from a patient treated with photon-based radiotherapy. The receptors shown here come from a woman aged 40 to 55 with cholangiocarcinoma. CDR3s include the opening cysteine and the closing phenylalanine or tryptophan. A D gene is named only where the DNA matches it firmly. Only some rows state a clone size, as once, few, many or a class for expanded clones.

-	TRBJ1-3	TRBV6-5	-	TGTGCCACCCAACGTAGCTCTGGAAACACCATATATTTT	CATQRSSGNTIYF
-	TRBJ1-1	TRBV15	TRBD1	TGTGCCACCAGCAGTAAACAGGGGAAGAACACTGAAGCTTTCTTT	CATSSKQGKNTEAFF
few	TRBJ2-7	TRBV5-1	-	TGCGCCAGCAGCTTGGGGGTGAATACCTACGAGCAGTACTTC	CASSLGVNTYEQYF
once	TRBJ2-7	TRBV6-1	TRBD1	TGTGCCAGCACCAGGGGGCGCTTGGAGCAGTACTTC	CASTRGRLEQYF
-	TRBJ1-1	TRBV19	-	TGTGCCAGTAGTATAGCAGGGATGGGGAACACTGAAGCTTTCTTT	CASSIAGMGNTEAFF
-	TRBJ1-1	TRBV6-1	-	TGTGCCAGCAGATTTCAAAGGGACACTGAAGCTTTCTTT	CASRFQRDTEAFF
-	TRBJ1-1	TRBV28	TRBD1	TGTGCCAGCAGTTTATGGGACAGGGGATCCCGAACTGAAGCTTTCTTT	CASSLWDRGSRTEAFF
once	TRBJ1-6	TRBV6-1	-	TGTGCCAGCAGTGAAGCACGGACCCAGGGGAGTTCACCCCTCCACTTT	CASSEARTQGSSPLHF
-	TRBJ1-2	TRBV12-5	TRBD1	TGTGCTAGTGGTTTGGTGGGACAGGGCCACTATGGCTACACCTTC	CASGLVGQGHYGYTF
-	TRBJ1-6	TRBV19	-	TGTGCCAGTCAGGACAGAGTGGGGACTTATAATTCACCCCTCCACTTT	CASQDRVGTYNSPLHF
-	TRBJ1-2	TRBV20-1	-	TGCAGTGCTAGAGGGGGTGAGGGCTACACCTTC	CSARGGEGYTF
-	TRBJ2-5	TRBV7-3	-	TGTGCCAGCAGCTTAAACGTGTGGGAGACCCAGTACTTC	CASSLNVWETQYF
-	TRBJ2-1	TRBV11-3	TRBD2	TGTGCCAGCAGCCCGACTAGCGGGGGCCCGAATGAGCAGTTCTTC	CASSPTSGGPNEQFF
-	TRBJ1-1	TRBV7-6	-	TGTGCCAGCAGCTCGGGGGGCCCCGGGAACACTGAAGCTTTCTTT	CASSSGGPGNTEAFF
once	TRBJ2-1	TRBV16	-	TGTGCCAGCAGCCGCACCCCGCCGCAGAATGATCATGAGCAGTTCTTC	CASSRTPPQNDHEQFF
once	TRBJ1-1	TRBV4-3	-	TGCGCCAGCAGCCAAGATTTGCTTCAGGTTTTCTTT	CASSQDLLQVFF
-	TRBJ1-5	TRBV10-2	-	TGCGCCAGCAGTCCAGGGCTAAATCAGCCCCAGCATTTT	CASSPGLNQPQHF